The source of this T cell receptor (beta chain) is a study of tissue T cells after allogeneic stem cell transplantation. Regarding this clone: Its target is not known. Gene names and germline match the mouse. The read comes to an end 1 residue before the CDR3 does, leaving the germline J gene to fill in the end.

The repertoire was sequenced with immunoSEQ multiplex PCR; TCRdb's copy has only in-frame clones and lacks some. The data contain roughly 50,000 clones, about 73% of them singletons. Study-wide results and limits: This small cohort was clinically heterogeneous, and sampling depth was a limitation. Across patients, clones rarely overlapped, yet motif clusters were shared tissue-specifically.

With 3 bases removed from V and 6 bases from J, the gap between germline ends came to 13 bases. Germline CDR1 GFQATS, CDR2 STVNSAI. The CDR3 length is 13 residues. The material sequenced was sorted cells pooled from one or two spleens. This TCR was recovered from a pool of C57BL/6 mice in good health. V gene TRBV20 combines with J gene TRBJ2-4; a weak D match, TRBD1 (6 bases). CDR3 DNA, as far as it was read: TGTGGTGCTAGCCGCAGGGGAGGCAACACCTTGTAC. Protein: CGASRRGGNTLY. The CDR3 in full is CGASRRGGNTLYF.